One and the same sample provided the 6 T cell receptor beta chains below, sequenced in a study of radiation and T cells in renal cell carcinoma. Described time point: blood 4 weeks post-SBRT, at nephrectomy. This sample's treatment: 15 Gy SBRT to primary tumor, nephrectomy 4 weeks later. Only in-frame clones appear in the TCRdb table, and some are missing; sequencing was by immunoSEQ multiplex PCR. The sample yields just under 150,000 clones, approximately 86% seen once. The source was blood, collected from a patient whose treatment included radiotherapy and nephrectomy. These receptors all stem from a woman between 45 and 65 years old with renal cell carcinoma.

The chain recombines TRBV11-2 with TRBJ2-7; 8 nucleotides match TRBD1. Germline CDR1 is SGHAT and CDR2 is FQNNGV. The V segment lost 4 bases and the J segment 4 bases; nucleotides outside the gene matches: 9. The CDR3 contains 15 residues. CDR3 DNA: TGTGCCAGCAGCTGGGGTACAGGGGGAGGTTACGAGCAGTACTTC. It is translated as CASSWGTGGGYEQYF.

This clone has just one count. The chain carries TRBV5-4 and TRBJ2-5, with TRBD1 identical over 8 bases. The CDR3 runs 15 residues. Germline V gene data show CDR1 as SGHNT and CDR2 as YYREEE (reference sequence). The ends lost 3 bases at V and 2 bases at J; junction bases unmatched: 6. In DNA form, the CDR3 reads TGTGCCAGCAGCTCCGGGACAGGCGAACAAGAGACCCAGTACTTC. Protein product: CASSSGTGEQETQYF.

The sample holds one count of this clone. The chain has TRBV29-1 and TRBJ2-6; D is ambiguous. The CDR3 contains 12 residues. Deletions cut 4 bases from V and 2 bases from J, with 3 bases between. Germline V gene data show CDR1 as SQVTM and CDR2 as ANQGSEA. This CDR3 is CSVGPGANVLTF. CDR3 coding DNA: TGCAGCGTTGGGCCTGGGGCCAACGTCCTGACTTTC.

To note about this clone: Its ends do not fully match the called genes, so a read error is possible. In DNA, the CDR3 is TGTGCCAGCAGCCGAGACTCCGACAATGAGCAGTTCTTC. This codes for CASSRDSDNEQFF. The V and J genes are TRBV7-9 and TRBJ2-1; no firm D call. The CDR3 loop spans 13 amino acids. Germline V gives CDR1 SEHNR, CDR2 FQNEAQ (reference sequence).

This chain uses TRBV5-4 with TRBJ2-1; 9 bases are a match to TRBD1. Losses at the gene ends were 7 bases for V and 7 bases for J; bases not matched to a gene: 9. Germline assignment: CDR1 SGHNT and CDR2 YYREEE (reference sequence). There are 14 residues in the CDR3. The CDR3 spells CASHAGQGRNEQFF. The CDR3 nucleotides read TGTGCCAGCCACGCGGGACAGGGTCGTAATGAGCAGTTCTTC.

V and J are TRBV11-2 and TRBJ1-3; D not certain. The CDR3 length is 15 residues. The germline V and J ends were trimmed by 0 bases and 0 bases, with 6 bases remaining between them. Germline assignment: CDR1 SGHAT and CDR2 FQNNGV. In DNA form, the CDR3 reads TGTGCCAGCAGCTTAGATAAGATCTCTGGAAACACCATATATTTT. Translated, it gives CASSLDKISGNTIYF.